This is a list of T cell receptor beta chains from one sample in a study of cytomegalovirus exposure and HLA in healthy donors. This table comes from immunoSEQ multiplex PCR, and its TCRdb copy is limited to in-frame clones, with some not included. The sample comprises around 160,000 clones, 65% to 85% of which are singletons, and approximately 6.3% rests with the top ten. The sequenced material came from PBMCs. The receptors derive from a woman in her thirties or forties in good health and CMV-seropositive. CDR3s include the opening cysteine and the closing phenylalanine or tryptophan. Size tells how often a clone was seen (once, few, many) or the class of an expanded clone, and some rows leave it out.

once | TRBJ2-3 | TRBV6-1 | 19 | CASSEEGGGVWVRERTQYF
- | TRBJ2-7 | TRBV28 | 14 | CASSPQGLIHEQYF
- | TRBJ1-2 | TRBV10-2 | 14 | CASSESGGSRGYTF
once | TRBJ2-1 | TRBV2 | 15 | CASSVAGGRYNEQFF
few | TRBJ2-7 | TRBV2 | 14 | CASSVGEGTYEQYF
- | TRBJ2-1 | TRBV4-1 | 15 | CASSQESSSYNEQFF
- | TRBJ2-7 | TRBV9 | 15 | CASSVGLAGDYEQYF
- | TRBJ2-3 | TRBV6-4 | 17 | CASSDPLLSRITDTQYF
few | TRBJ2-1 | TRBV7-7 | 13 | CASSPGQYNEQFF
- | TRBJ2-3 | TRBV7-3 | 17 | CASSLSGWGGHTDTQYF
- | TRBJ1-4 | TRBV2 | 15 | CASSGLAATNEKLFF
- | TRBJ1-1 | TRBV5-1 | 14 | CASRNGQMNTEAFF
few | TRBJ2-7 | TRBV5-1 | 14 | CASSFQGTSYEQYF
- | TRBJ2-1 | TRBV5-1 | 15 | CASSLSGASYNEQFF
- | TRBJ2-7 | TRBV10-2 | 14 | CASSGGRGTYEQYF
- | TRBJ2-7 | TRBV6-5 | 13 | CASSYDTAYEQYF
- | TRBJ2-7 | TRBV6-5 | 12 | CASTQGTGEQYF
once | TRBJ2-5 | TRBV15 | 15 | CATSTSSSNLWPQYF
- | TRBJ1-5 | TRBV6-5 | 14 | CASRPGQGNQPQHF
- | TRBJ2-1 | TRBV29-1 | 16 | CSAGGSGGYVYNEQFF
- | TRBJ2-5 | TRBV6-5 | 14 | CASSYGQLKETQYF
- | TRBJ1-2 | TRBV4-1 | 15 | CASSQEGGQGCGYTF
- | TRBJ2-2 | TRBV5-4 | 15 | CASSKTSANTGELFF
once | TRBJ2-2 | TRBV6-1 | 17 | CASSDRTSGGAGRELFF
- | TRBJ2-5 | TRBV5-4 | 16 | CASSFGGGTYQETQYF
once | TRBJ2-7 | TRBV5-1 | 14 | CASSSGTLSYEQYF
- | TRBJ2-2 | TRBV2 | 15 | CASSESAGIPGELFF
- | TRBJ1-6 | TRBV19 | 14 | CASSTRQNNSPLHF
once | TRBJ2-5 | TRBV7-9 | 15 | CASSSRGGGEETQYF
- | TRBJ2-7 | TRBV18 | 13 | CASSPSSPYEQYF
- | TRBJ1-3 | TRBV7-6 | 16 | CASSLATGTQGNTIYF
- | TRBJ1-2 | TRBV30 | 14 | CAWNLGQGADGYTF
- | TRBJ2-7 | TRBV27 | 13 | CASSMWGGVEQYF
- | TRBJ2-6 | TRBV30 | 18 | CAWSVGGGGNSGANVLTF
- | TRBJ1-1 | TRBV19 | 17 | CASSKYSIDMWDTEAFF
- | TRBJ2-3 | TRBV10-3 | 16 | CAISESSGGKKDTQYF
- | TRBJ1-1 | TRBV6-1 | 14 | CASRAGQLNTEAFF
- | TRBJ2-7 | TRBV27 | 14 | CASSLTRNPYEQYF
- | TRBJ2-7 | TRBV30 | 15 | CAWSAKDSRIYEQYF
- | TRBJ2-2 | TRBV11-1 | 16 | CASSQDLAGNTGELFF
- | TRBJ1-4 | TRBV5-1 | 14 | CASSLLANSEKLFF
- | TRBJ2-2 | TRBV6-1 | 14 | CASSEQFGGGGLFF
- | TRBJ1-1 | TRBV10-3 | 15 | CAISETGTFNTEAFF
- | TRBJ2-2 | TRBV9 | 15 | CASSNRDRLTGELFF
- | TRBJ2-4 | TRBV7-6 | 16 | CASSSGPFLAKNIQYF
- | TRBJ1-2 | TRBV7-9 | 12 | CASSLAQDGYTF
- | TRBJ1-2 | TRBV7-9 | 15 | CASRSSEHLGVSYTF
- | TRBJ1-6 | TRBV7-9 | 18 | CSSSLDRGRISYNSPLHF
- | TRBJ2-7 | TRBV9 | 14 | CASSVDQGHYEQYF
- | TRBJ1-2 | TRBV6-5 | 14 | CASSVSALVYGYTF
few | TRBJ2-7 | TRBV7-9 | 14 | CASHGTGPIHEQYF